This paragraph reports one TCR beta chain. No antigen is known for it. Germline assignment: CDR1 SGHKS and CDR2 YYEKEE (reference sequence). The V and J ends lost 4 bases and 2 bases respectively, with 13 bases between them. The CDR3 is made up of 15 amino acids. Clones were sequenced by immunoSEQ multiplex PCR, and TCRdb holds only the in-frame ones, with some missing. This sample yields tens of thousands of clones, of which 45% to 50% are seen a single time; about a sixth belongs to the top ten. As to treatment: 15 Gy SBRT to primary tumor, nephrectomy 4 weeks later. The data belong to a study of radiation and T cells in renal cell carcinoma. Study-wide findings and caveats: Irradiated tumors had higher TCR clonality than control tumors.

The chain is built from TRBV5-5 and TRBJ1-5, with TRBD1 as a possible D gene (5 bases). The TCR was taken from a woman in her fifties or sixties with renal cell carcinoma. The material was tumor tissue, obtained from a patient whose treatment included radiotherapy and nephrectomy. Written as DNA, the CDR3 is TGTGCCAGCAGCAGCAGGGCCCTCGGCAATCAGCCCCAGCATTTT. Translation: CASSSRALGNQPQHF.